This T cell receptor (beta chain) was sequenced during a study of blood T cell repertoires in COVID-19. The wider study: Some COVID-19 samples were acute and others convalescent; all came from the United States, Italy and Spain. T cells, B-cell-depleted T cells, or PBMCs provided the cDNA or gDNA that served as material.

Trimming stripped 0 bases from V and 3 bases from J, with 8 bases between. Germline-derived CDR1 and CDR2 are LNHNV and YYDKDF (reference sequence). CDR3 length: 14 residues. Cohorts were based on clinical histories the participants reported. Original processing notes: Amplification with reference gene primers provided the estimates of nucleated cell counts. The table came from immunoSEQ multiplex PCR; TCRdb's copy has only in-frame clones and leaves some out. D and trimming come from the DNA, and the V and J calls and clone size come from that table. Of around 250,000 clones in the sample, under 95% were seen once.

The sequenced sample was PBMCs or T cells enriched from blood (not recorded which). The chain joins TRBV15 to TRBJ1-1; D uncertain. The clonotype comes from a middle-aged man who had been exposed to COVID-19. CDR3 loop: CATSRDPVDTEAFF. The CDR3 nucleotides read TGTGCCACCAGCAGAGACCCGGTCGACACTGAAGCTTTCTTT. Full variable domain (remainder filled in from reference TRBV15 and TRBJ1-1): DAMVIQNPRYQVTQFGKPVTLSCSQTLNHNVMYWYQQKSSQAPKLLFHYYDKDFNNEADTPDNFQSRRPNTSFCFLDIRSPGLGDTAMYLCATSRDPVDTEAFFGQGTRLTVV.